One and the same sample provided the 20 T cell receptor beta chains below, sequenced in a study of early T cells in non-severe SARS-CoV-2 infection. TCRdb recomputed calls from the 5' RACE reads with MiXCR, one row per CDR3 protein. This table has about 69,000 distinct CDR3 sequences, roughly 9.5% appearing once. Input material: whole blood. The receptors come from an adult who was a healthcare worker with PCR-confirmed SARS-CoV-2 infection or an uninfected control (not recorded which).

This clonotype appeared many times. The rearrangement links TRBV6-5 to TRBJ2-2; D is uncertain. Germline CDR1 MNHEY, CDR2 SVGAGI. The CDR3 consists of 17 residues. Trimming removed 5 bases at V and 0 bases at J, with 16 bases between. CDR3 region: CASSRARGPTNTGELFF. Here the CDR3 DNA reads TGTGCCAGCAGTAGGGCGAGAGGCCCCACGAACACCGGGGAGCTGTTTTTT.

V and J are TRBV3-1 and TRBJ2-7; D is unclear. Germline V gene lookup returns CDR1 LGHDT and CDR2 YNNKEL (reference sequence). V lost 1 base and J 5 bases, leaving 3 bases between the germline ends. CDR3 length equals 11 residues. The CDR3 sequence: CASSQGHEQYF. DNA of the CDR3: TGTGCCAGCAGCCAAGGCCACGAGCAGTACTTC.

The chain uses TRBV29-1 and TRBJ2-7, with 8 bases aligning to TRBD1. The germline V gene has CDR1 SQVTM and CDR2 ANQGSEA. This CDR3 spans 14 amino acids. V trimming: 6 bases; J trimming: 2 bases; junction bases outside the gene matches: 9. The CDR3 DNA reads TGCAGCGTCCCTGGACAGGGAGGTCCCTACGAGCAGTACTTC. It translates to CSVPGQGGPYEQYF.

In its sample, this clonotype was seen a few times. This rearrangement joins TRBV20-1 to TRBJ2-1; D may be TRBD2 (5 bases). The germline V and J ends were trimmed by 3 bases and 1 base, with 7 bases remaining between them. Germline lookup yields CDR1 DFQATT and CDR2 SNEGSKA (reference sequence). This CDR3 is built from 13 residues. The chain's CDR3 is CSASAGSYNEQFF. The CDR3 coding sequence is TGCAGTGCTAGTGCGGGTTCCTACAATGAGCAGTTCTTC.

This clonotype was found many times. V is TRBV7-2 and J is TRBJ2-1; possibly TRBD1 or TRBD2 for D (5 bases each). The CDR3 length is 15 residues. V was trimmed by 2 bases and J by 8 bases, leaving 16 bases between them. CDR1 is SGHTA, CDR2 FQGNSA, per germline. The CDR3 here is CASSLFRRDGDEQFF. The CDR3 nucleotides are TGTGCCAGCAGCTTATTTCGTAGGGACGGCGATGAGCAGTTCTTC.

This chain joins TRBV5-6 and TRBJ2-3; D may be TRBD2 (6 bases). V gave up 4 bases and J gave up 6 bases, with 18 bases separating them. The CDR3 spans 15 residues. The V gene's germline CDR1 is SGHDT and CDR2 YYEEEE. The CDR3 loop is CASSAGLPPSDTQYF. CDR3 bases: TGTGCCAGCAGCGCGGGACTCCCTCCTTCGGATACGCAGTATTTT.

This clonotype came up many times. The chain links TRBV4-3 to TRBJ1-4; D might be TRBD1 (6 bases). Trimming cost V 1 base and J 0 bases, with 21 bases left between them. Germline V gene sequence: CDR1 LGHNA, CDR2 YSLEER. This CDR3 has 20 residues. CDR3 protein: CASSQGPSGGANPTNEKLFF. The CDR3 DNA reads TGCGCCAGCAGCCAAGGTCCTTCGGGGGGCGCAAATCCAACTAATGAAAAACTGTTTTTT.

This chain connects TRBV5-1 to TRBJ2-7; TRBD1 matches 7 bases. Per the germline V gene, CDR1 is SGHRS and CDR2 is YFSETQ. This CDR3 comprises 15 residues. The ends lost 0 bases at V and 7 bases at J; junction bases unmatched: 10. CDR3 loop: CASSLVTGTPGEQYF. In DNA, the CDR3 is TGCGCCAGCAGCTTGGTGACAGGGACCCCGGGGGAGCAGTACTTC.

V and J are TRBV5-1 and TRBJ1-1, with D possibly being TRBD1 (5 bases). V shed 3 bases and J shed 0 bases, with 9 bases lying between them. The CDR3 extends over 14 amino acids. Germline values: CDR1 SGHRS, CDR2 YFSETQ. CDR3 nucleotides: TGCGCCAGCAGCTCTTCAGGGCTGAACACTGAAGCTTTCTTT. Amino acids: CASSSSGLNTEAFF.

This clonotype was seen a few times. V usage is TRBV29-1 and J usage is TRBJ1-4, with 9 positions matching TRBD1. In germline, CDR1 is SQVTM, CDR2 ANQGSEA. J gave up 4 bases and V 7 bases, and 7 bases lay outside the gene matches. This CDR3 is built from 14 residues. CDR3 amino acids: CSAGEGQGNEKLFF. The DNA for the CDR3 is TGCAGCGCTGGAGAGGGACAGGGTAATGAAAAACTGTTTTTT. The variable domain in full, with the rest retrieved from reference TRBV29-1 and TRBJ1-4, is SAVISQKPSRDICQRGTSLTIQCQVDSQVTMMFWYRQQPGQSLTLIATANQGSEATYESGFVIDKFPISRPNLTFSTLTVSNMSPEDSSIYLCSAGEGQGNEKLFFGSGTQLSVL.

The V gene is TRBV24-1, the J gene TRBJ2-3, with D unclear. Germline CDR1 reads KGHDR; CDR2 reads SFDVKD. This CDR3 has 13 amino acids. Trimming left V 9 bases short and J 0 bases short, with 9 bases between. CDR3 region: CATEGSSTDTQYF. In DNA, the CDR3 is TGTGCCACCGAAGGGTCTAGCACAGATACGCAGTATTTT.

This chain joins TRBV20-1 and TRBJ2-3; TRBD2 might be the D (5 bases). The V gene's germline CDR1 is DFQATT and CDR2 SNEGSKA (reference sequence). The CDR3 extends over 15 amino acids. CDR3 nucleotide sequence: TGCACTCCCCCGGAGGATGGACCTAGCACAGATACGCAGTATTTT. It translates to CTPPEDGPSTDTQYF.

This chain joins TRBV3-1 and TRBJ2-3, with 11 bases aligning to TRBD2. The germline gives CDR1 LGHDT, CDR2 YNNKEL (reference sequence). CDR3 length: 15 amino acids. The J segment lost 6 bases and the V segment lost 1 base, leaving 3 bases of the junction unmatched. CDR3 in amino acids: CASSQVPSGGDTQYF. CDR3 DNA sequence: TGTGCCAGCAGCCAAGTCCCTAGCGGGGGGGATACGCAGTATTTT.

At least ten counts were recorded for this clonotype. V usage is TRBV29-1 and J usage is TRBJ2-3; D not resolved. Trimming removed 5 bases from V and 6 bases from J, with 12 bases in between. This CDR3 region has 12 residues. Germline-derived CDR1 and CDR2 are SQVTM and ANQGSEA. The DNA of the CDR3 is TGCAGCGTTAGGGCGTCCTCTGATACGCAGTATTTT. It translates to CSVRASSDTQYF.

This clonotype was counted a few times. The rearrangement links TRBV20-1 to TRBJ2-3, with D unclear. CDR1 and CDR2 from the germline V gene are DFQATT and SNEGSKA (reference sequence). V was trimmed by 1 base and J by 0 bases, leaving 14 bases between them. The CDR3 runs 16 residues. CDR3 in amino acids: CSARGAQQVSTDTQYF. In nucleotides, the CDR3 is TGCAGTGCTAGAGGGGCGCAGCAGGTCAGCACAGATACGCAGTATTTT.

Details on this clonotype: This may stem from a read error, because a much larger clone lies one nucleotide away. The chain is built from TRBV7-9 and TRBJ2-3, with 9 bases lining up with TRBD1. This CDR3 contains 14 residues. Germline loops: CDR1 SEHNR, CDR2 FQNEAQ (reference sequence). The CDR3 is CASNLTGGPDTQYF. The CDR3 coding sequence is TGTGCCAGCAACTTAACAGGGGGCCCAGATACGCAGTATTTT.

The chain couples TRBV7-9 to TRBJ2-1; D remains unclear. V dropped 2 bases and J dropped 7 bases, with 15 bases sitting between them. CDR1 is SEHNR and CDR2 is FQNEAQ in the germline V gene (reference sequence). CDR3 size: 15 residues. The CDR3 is CASSLRGSSRNEQFF. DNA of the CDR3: TGTGCCAGCAGCTTACGAGGTAGTTCGAGGAATGAGCAGTTCTTC.

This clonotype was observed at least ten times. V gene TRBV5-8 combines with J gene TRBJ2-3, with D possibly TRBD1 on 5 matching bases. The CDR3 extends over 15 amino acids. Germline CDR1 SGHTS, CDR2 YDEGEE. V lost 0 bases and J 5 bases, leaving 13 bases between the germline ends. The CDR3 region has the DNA TGTGCCAGCAGCTTGGCAGGGAAAATGAGAGATACGCAGTATTTT. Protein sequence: CASSLAGKMRDTQYF.

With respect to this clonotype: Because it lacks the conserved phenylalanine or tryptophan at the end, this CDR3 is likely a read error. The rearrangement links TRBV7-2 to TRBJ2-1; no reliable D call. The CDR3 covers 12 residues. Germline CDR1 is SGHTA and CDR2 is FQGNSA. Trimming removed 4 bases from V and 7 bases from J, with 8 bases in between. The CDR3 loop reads CASSWIGNEQFS. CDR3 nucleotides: TGTGCCAGCAGCTGGATTGGGAATGAGCAGTTCTCC.

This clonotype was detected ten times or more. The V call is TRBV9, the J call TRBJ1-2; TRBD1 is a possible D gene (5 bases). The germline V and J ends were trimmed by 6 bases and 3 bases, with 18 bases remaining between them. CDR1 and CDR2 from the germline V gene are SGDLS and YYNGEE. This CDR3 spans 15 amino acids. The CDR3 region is CASTPAGGFDYGYTF. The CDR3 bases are TGTGCCAGCACTCCAGCGGGGGGTTTTGACTATGGCTACACCTTC.